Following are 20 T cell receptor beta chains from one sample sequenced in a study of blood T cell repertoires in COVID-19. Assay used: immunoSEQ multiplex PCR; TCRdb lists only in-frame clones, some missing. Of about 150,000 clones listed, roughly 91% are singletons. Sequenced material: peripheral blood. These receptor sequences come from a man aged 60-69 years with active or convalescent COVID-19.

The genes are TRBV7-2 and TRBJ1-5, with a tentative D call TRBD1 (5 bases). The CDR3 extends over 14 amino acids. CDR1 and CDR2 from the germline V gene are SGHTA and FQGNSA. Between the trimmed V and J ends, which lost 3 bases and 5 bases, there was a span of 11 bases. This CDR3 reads CASSLRDRDQPQHF. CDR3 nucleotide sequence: TGTGCCAGCAGCTTGCGGGACCGCGATCAGCCCCAGCATTTT.

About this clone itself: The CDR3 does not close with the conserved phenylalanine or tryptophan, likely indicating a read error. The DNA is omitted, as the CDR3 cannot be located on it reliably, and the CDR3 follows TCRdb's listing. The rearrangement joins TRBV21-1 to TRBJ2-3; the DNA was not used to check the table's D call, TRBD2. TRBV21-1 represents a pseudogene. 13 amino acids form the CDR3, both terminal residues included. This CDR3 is CASSKGTSGRRGG.

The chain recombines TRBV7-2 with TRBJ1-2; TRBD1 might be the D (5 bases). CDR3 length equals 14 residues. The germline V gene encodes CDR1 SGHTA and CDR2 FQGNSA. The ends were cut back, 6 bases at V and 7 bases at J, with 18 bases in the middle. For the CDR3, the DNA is TGTGCCAGCAGTAAAGGGTCTACAGGAGTTGGCTACACCTTC. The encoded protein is CASSKGSTGVGYTF.

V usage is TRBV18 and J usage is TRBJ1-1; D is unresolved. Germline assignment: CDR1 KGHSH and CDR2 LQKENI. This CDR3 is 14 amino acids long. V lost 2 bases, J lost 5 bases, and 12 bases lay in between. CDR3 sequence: CASSPGLSQTEAFF. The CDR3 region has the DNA TGTGCCAGCTCACCAGGGCTGAGTCAAACTGAAGCTTTCTTT.

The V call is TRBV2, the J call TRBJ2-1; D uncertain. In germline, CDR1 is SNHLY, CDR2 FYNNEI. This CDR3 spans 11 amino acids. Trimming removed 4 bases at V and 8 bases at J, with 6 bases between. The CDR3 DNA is TGTGCCAGCAGTGTGGCATATGAGCAGTTCTTC. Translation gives CASSVAYEQFF.

The CDR3 DNA follows: TGTGCCAGTAGTATAAGGACTAGCGGGCTGTCCTACGAGCAGTACTTC. Translating gives CASSIRTSGLSYEQYF. The chain employs TRBV19 and TRBJ2-7, with TRBD2 identical over 11 bases. Germline V CDR1 and CDR2: LNHDA, SQIVND (reference sequence). CDR3 length: 16 residues. Trimming cost V 2 bases and J 1 base; bases outside gene matches: 4.

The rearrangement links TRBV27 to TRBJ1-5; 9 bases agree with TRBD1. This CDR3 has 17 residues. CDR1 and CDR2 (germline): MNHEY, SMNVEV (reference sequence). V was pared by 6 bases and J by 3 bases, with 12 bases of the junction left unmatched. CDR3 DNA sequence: TGTGCCAGCAGACCCACAGGGGGCCCATGGTACAATCAGCCCCAGCATTTT. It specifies CASRPTGGPWYNQPQHF.

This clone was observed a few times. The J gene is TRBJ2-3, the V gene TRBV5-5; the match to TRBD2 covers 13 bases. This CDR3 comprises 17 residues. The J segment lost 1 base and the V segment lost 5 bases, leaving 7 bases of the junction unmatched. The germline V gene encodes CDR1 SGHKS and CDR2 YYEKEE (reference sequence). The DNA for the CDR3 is TGTGCCAGCAGGAGTCCCGGGACTAGCGGGGGCACAGATACGCAGTATTTT. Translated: CASRSPGTSGGTDTQYF.

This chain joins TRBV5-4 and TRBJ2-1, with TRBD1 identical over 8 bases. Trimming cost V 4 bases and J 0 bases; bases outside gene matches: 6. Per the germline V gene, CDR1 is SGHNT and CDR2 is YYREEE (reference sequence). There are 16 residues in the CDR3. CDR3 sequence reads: CASSRDRLSSYNEQFF. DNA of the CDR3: TGTGCCAGCAGCCGGGACAGGTTGAGCTCCTACAATGAGCAGTTCTTC.

CDR3 loop: CASSRGYENTQYF. The DNA of the CDR3 is TGTGCCAGCAGCAGGGGCTATGAAAATACGCAGTATTTT. The chain carries TRBV6-5 and TRBJ2-3; the D gene is possibly TRBD1 (6 bases). Trimming removed 6 bases at V and 7 bases at J, with 14 bases between. CDR1 is MNHEY, CDR2 SVGAGI, per germline. CDR3 length: 13 residues.

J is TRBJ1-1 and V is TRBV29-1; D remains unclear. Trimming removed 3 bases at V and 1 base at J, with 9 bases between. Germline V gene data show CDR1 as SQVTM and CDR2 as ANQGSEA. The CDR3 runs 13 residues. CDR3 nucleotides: TGCAGCGTTGATGAGGGTGGGAACACTGAAGCTTTCTTT. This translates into CSVDEGGNTEAFF. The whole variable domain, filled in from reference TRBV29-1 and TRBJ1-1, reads SAVISQKPSRDICQRGTSLTIQCQVDSQVTMMFWYRQQPGQSLTLIATANQGSEATYESGFVIDKFPISRPNLTFSTLTVSNMSPEDSSIYLCSVDEGGNTEAFFGQGTRLTVV.

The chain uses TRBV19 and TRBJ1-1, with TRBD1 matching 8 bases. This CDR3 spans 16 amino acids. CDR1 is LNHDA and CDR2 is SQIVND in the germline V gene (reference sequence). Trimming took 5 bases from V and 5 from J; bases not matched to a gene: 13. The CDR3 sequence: CASSSGQGVGGTEAFF. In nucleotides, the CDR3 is TGTGCCAGTAGTTCCGGACAGGGTGTAGGGGGTACTGAAGCTTTCTTT. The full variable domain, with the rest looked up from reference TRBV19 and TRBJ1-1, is DGGITQSPKYLFRKEGQNVTLSCEQNLNHDAMYWYRQDPGQGLRLIYYSQIVNDFQKGDIAEGYSVSREKKESFPLTVTSAQKNPTAFYLCASSSGQGVGGTEAFFGQGTRLTVV.

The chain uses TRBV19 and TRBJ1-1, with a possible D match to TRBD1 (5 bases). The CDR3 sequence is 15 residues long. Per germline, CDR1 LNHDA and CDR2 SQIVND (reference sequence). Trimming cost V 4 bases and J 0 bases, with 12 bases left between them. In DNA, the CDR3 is TGTGCCAGTAGTAGGGGGAGGATCATGAACACTGAAGCTTTCTTT. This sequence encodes CASSRGRIMNTEAFF.

The CDR3 loop is CASSPRLGGNTGELFF. DNA for the CDR3: TGTGCCAGCAGCCCCAGGCTGGGGGGGAACACCGGGGAGCTGTTTTTT. The V call is TRBV7-2, the J call TRBJ2-2; D is perhaps TRBD2 (6 bases). The germline CDR1 and CDR2 sequences are SGHTA and FQGNSA. V lost 5 bases to trimming and J lost 1 base, with 14 bases between them. The CDR3 spans 16 residues.

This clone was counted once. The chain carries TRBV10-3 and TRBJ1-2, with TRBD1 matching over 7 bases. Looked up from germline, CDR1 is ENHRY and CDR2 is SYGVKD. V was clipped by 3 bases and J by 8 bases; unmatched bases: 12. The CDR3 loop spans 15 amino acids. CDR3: CAISDSKTGSGGYTF. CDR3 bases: TGTGCCATCAGTGATTCTAAGACAGGGTCCGGGGGCTACACCTTC.

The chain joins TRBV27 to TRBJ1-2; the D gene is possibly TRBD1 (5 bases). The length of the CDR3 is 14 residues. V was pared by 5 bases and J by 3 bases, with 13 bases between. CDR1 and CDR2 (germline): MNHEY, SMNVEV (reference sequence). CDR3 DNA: TGTGCCAGCAGTCCCAGCAGGGCTCACTATGGCTACACCTTC. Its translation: CASSPSRAHYGYTF.

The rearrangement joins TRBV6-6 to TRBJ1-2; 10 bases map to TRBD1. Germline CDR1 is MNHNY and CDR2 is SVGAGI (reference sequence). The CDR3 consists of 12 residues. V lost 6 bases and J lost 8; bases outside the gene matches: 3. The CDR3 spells CASSPTGGGYTF. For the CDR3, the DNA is TGTGCCAGCAGCCCGACAGGGGGCGGCTACACCTTC.

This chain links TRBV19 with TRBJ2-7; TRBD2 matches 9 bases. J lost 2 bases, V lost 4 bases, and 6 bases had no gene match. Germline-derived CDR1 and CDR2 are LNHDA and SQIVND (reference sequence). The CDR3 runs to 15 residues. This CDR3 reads CASSTLAGATYEQYF. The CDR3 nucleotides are TGTGCCAGTAGTACCTTAGCGGGGGCCACCTACGAGCAGTACTTC.

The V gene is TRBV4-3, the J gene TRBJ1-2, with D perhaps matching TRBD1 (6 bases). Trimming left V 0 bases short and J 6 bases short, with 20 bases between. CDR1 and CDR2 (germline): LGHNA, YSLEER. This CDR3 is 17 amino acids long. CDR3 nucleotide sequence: TGCGCCAGCAGCCAAGATAACACAGGGCCTGTTTTGGATGGCTACACCTTC. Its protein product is CASSQDNTGPVLDGYTF.

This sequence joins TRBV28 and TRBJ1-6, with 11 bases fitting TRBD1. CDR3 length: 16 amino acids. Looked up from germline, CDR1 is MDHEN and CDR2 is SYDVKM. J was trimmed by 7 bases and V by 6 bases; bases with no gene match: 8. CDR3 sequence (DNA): TGTGCCAGCAGCTCAGGACAGGGGGCCAGAAATTCACCCCTCCACTTT. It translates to CASSSGQGARNSPLHF.